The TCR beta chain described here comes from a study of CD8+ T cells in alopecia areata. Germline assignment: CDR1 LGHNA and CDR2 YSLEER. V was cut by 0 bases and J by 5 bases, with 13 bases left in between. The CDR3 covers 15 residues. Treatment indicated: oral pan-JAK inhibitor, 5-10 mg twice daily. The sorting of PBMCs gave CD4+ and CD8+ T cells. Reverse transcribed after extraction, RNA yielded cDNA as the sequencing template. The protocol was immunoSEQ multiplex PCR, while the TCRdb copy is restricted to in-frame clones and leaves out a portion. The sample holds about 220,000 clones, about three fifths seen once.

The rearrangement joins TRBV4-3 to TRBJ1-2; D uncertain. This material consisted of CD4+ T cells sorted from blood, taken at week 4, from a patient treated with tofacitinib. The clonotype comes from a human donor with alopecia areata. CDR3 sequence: CASSQDPGFPYGYTF. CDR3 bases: TGCGCCAGCAGCCAAGATCCGGGATTCCCTTATGGCTACACCTTC.